This T cell receptor (beta chain) was profiled in a study of shared clonotypes between healthy human individuals. At the level of the study: Every donor yielded three CD4 naive, three CD4 memory, two CD8 naive and one CD8 memory plate. Notes on the study in general: Non-shared clonotypes were found to have lower generation probabilities than the clonotypes that were shared by all four of the sorted-subset donors.

A word on this clone: Its target is unknown. A clone one base away is much larger, so this may be a read error. The same CDR3 can be traced to other DNA sequences in this sample.

Generated by immunoSEQ multiplex PCR, the TCRdb table keeps only in-frame clones and is missing some. The sample has 550,000 to 850,000 clones, 74% seen once. This receptor was obtained from a woman in her twenties or thirties in good health. Sequences were obtained from memory CD4+ T cells sorted from blood. Subset defined: CD45RA-negative fraction.

DNA for the CDR3: TGTGCCAGCAGTGGAACAGGGGGCAATCAGCCCCAGCATTTT. Its protein product is CASSGTGGNQPQHF. The chain couples TRBV6-1 to TRBJ1-5; 7 bases agree with TRBD1. Unmatched junction bases numbered 2, after V lost 4 bases and J lost 2 bases. Per the germline V gene, CDR1 is MNHNS and CDR2 is SASEGT. This CDR3 spans 14 amino acids.